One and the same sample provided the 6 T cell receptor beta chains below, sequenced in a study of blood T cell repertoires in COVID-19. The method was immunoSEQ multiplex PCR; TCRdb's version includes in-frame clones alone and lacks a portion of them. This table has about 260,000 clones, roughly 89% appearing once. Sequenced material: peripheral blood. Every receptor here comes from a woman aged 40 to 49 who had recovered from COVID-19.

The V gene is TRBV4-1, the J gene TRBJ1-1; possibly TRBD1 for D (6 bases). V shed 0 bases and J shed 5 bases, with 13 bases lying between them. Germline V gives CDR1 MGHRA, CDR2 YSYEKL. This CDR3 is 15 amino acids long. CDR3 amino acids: CASSQDSGRGTEAFF. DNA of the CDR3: TGCGCCAGCAGCCAAGATTCAGGGAGGGGGACTGAAGCTTTCTTT.

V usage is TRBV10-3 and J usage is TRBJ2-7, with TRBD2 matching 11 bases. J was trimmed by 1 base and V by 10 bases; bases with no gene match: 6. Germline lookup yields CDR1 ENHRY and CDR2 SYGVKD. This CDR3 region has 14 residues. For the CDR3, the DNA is TGTGCCACTTTAGCGGGGGGGAATTCCTACGAGCAGTACTTC. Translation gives CATLAGGNSYEQYF.

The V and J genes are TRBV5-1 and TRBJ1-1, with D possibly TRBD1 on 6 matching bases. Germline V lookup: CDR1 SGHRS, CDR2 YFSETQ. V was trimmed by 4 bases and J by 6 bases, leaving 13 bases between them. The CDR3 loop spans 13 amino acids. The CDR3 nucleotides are TGCGCCAGCAGCCTTGGGACACAAGCTGAAGCTTTCTTT. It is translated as CASSLGTQAEAFF.

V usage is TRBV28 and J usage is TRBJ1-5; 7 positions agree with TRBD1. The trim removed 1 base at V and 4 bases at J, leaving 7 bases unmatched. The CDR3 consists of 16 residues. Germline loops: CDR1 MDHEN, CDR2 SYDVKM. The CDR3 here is CASSLSGKGANQPQHF. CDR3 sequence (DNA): TGTGCCAGCAGTTTATCAGGGAAGGGGGCAAATCAGCCCCAGCATTTT. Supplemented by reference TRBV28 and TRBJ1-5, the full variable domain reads DVKVTQSSRYLVKRTGEKVFLECVQDMDHENMFWYRQDPGLGLRLIYFSYDVKMKEKGDIPEGYSVSREKKERFSLILESASTNQTSMYLCASSLSGKGANQPQHFGDGTRLSIL.

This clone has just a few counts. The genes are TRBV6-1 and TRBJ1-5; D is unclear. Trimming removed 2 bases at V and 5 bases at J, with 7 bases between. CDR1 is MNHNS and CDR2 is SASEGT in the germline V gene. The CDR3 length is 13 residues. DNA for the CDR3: TGTGCCAGCAGTGAACAGGTTTATCAGCCCCAGCATTTT. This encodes CASSEQVYQPQHF.

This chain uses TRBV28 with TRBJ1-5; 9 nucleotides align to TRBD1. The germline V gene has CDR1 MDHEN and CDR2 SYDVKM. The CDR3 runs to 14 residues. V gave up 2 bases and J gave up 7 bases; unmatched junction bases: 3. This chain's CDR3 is CASSLDRGYQPQHF. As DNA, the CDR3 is TGTGCCAGCAGTTTAGACAGGGGGTACCAGCCCCAGCATTTT.